This T cell receptor (beta chain) was sequenced for a study of blood T cell repertoires in COVID-19. TCRdb's copy holds only in-frame clones and misses some; the assay was immunoSEQ multiplex PCR. The top ten clones hold more than 0.55% of a sample with roughly 450,000 clones, 90% of them seen once. Trimming removed 0 bases from V and 6 bases from J, with 12 bases in between. Germline CDR1 and CDR2: SNHLY and FYNNEI. CDR3 length: 15 residues. This clonotype was obtained from a man between 18 and 35 years old who had recovered from COVID-19. The sequenced sample was PBMCs or T cells enriched from blood (not recorded which). The chain links TRBV2 to TRBJ1-5; possibly TRBD1 for D (6 bases). CDR3 region: CASSEARRGGQPQHF. Written as DNA, the CDR3 is TGTGCCAGCAGTGAAGCGCGGAGGGGGGGTCAGCCCCAGCATTTT.